The 23 T cell receptor beta chains below come from one sample, sequenced in a study of regulatory T cells in long-lasting Graves disease. The authors built TCR beta libraries using iRepertoire HTBI primers and Arm-PCR of CDR3 regions. TCRdb recomputed calls from the multiplex PCR reads with MiXCR, one row per CDR3 protein. The sample includes around 500,000 distinct CDR3 sequences, approximately 13% seen only once; the top ten take about 10%. Indicated time point: newly diagnosed GD, antithyroid drugs for less than 3 months. The TCR library was prepared using RNA isolated from PBMCs. These data were also filed under a second study, of T cells in Graves' hyperthyroidism and ophthalmopathy.

Here the sequenced sample was peripheral blood mononuclear cells (PBMCs), taken at new diagnosis, from a patient treated with antithyroid drugs. These receptors were collected from a man younger than 45 with Graves disease.

There are many counts of this clonotype. This chain connects TRBV2 to TRBJ2-7; TRBD1 agrees at 9 bases. This CDR3 is built from 13 residues. With 4 bases clipped from V and 6 bases from J, the junction kept 4 bases outside the gene matches. Germline V CDR1 and CDR2: SNHLY, FYNNEI. This chain's CDR3 is CASSGDRVREQYF. The CDR3 bases are TGTGCCAGCAGTGGGGACAGGGTACGCGAGCAGTACTTC.

The chain is built from TRBV14 and TRBJ2-7, with D possibly being TRBD2 (7 bases). V was clipped by 4 bases and J by 3 bases, with 19 bases between them. CDR1 is SGHDN, CDR2 FVKESK, per germline. This CDR3 region has 16 residues. The CDR3 reads CASSRAGRGSFYEQYF. CDR3 sequence (DNA): TGTGCCAGCAGCCGCGCGGGGAGGGGGTCGTTCTACGAGCAGTACTTC.

This clonotype was picked up many times. CDR3 protein: CASSEWSEAFF. CDR3 coding DNA: TGCGCCAGCAGTGAGTGGTCTGAAGCTTTCTTT. The chain recombines TRBV10-2 with TRBJ1-1; D gene uncertain. Trimming removed 1 base from V and 6 bases from J, with 3 bases in between. Germline V gene sequence: CDR1 WSHSY, CDR2 SAAADI. There are 11 residues in the CDR3.

Many counts were recorded for this clonotype. The V and J genes are TRBV24-1 and TRBJ1-2; 9 nucleotides align to TRBD1. Germline assignment: CDR1 KGHDR and CDR2 SFDVKD. The CDR3 extends over 16 amino acids. The trim removed 3 bases at V and 3 bases at J, leaving 7 bases unmatched. The CDR3 nucleotides read TGTGCCACCAGTGATACTACAGGGGGCGTTGACTATGGCTACACCTTC. Its protein product is CATSDTTGGVDYGYTF.

The chain is built from TRBV3-1 and TRBJ1-6; TRBD1 matches at 7 bases. CDR3 length equals 16 residues. Germline CDR1 is LGHDT and CDR2 is YNNKEL (reference sequence). V lost 6 bases to trimming and J lost 0 bases; unmatched junction nucleotides: 5. The CDR3 DNA reads TGTGCCAGCAGGGAACAGGGGAGCTCCTATAATTCACCCCTCCACTTT. Translating it yields CASREQGSSYNSPLHF.

The rearrangement joins TRBV7-9 to TRBJ2-2, with a tentative D call TRBD2 (5 bases). The CDR3 consists of 14 residues. Trimming removed 5 bases from V and 8 bases from J, with 15 bases in between. CDR1 is SEHNR and CDR2 is FQNEAQ in the germline V gene (reference sequence). CDR3 in DNA: TGTGCCAGCAGCATGAGGACCCGGGGTGGGGAGCTGTTTTTT. Residues: CASSMRTRGGELFF.

This clonotype was counted ten times or more. This chain uses TRBV27 with TRBJ2-1; D not resolved. V lost 7 bases and J 0 bases, leaving 10 bases between the germline ends. CDR1 MNHEY and CDR2 SMNVEV come from the germline V gene (reference sequence). The CDR3 is made up of 14 amino acids. CDR3 protein: CASKAGPSYNEQFF. The CDR3 nucleotides are TGTGCCAGCAAGGCAGGACCCTCCTACAATGAGCAGTTCTTC.

The rearrangement links TRBV13 to TRBJ2-3; 8 bases fit TRBD2. Germline values: CDR1 PRHDT, CDR2 FYEKMQ (reference sequence). The CDR3 length is 17 residues. The V and J ends lost 5 bases and 0 bases, in that order; junction bases with no gene match: 10. The DNA for the CDR3 is TGTGCCAGCAGCCCGAGACTAGCGAGGCCTAGCACAGATACGCAGTATTTT. Amino acids: CASSPRLARPSTDTQYF.

This clonotype was seen at least ten times. This chain uses TRBV5-1 with TRBJ2-1; D is perhaps TRBD1 (6 bases). Trimming removed 4 bases at V and 0 bases at J, with 14 bases between. This CDR3 contains 16 residues. Germline V lookup: CDR1 SGHRS, CDR2 YFSETQ. CDR3 sequence reads: CASSPRDTSSYNEQFF. The DNA of the CDR3 is TGCGCCAGCAGCCCCCGGGACACAAGCTCCTACAATGAGCAGTTCTTC.

This clonotype came up many times. The chain combines TRBV7-2 with TRBJ2-3; TRBD2 agrees at 7 bases. Trimming removed 3 bases from V and 3 bases from J; junction bases left unmatched: 3. Germline V CDR1 and CDR2: SGHTA, FQGNSA. CDR3 length: 14 amino acids. As DNA, the CDR3 is TGTGCCAGCAGCTTCGCGGGAGAGACAGATACGCAGTATTTT. This codes for CASSFAGETDTQYF.

This clonotype was found many times. CDR3 coding DNA: TGCGCCAGCAGTGGCGCCGGCTATGGCTACACCTTC. Amino acid sequence: CASSGAGYGYTF. The V and J genes are TRBV5-1 and TRBJ1-2; no reliable D call. Between the trimmed V and J ends, which lost 5 bases and 4 bases, there was a span of 9 bases. The germline V gene encodes CDR1 SGHRS and CDR2 YFSETQ. The CDR3 is 12 amino acids.

This clonotype was recorded a few times. This chain links TRBV29-1 with TRBJ2-3; TRBD2 matches 7 bases. Per germline, CDR1 SQVTM and CDR2 ANQGSEA. V gave up 7 bases and J gave up 9 bases; unmatched junction bases: 13. The CDR3 is made up of 13 amino acids. The CDR3 region is CSALPGLSSTQYF. In DNA form, the CDR3 reads TGCAGCGCTCTTCCGGGACTATCTTCGACGCAGTATTTT.

This clonotype was counted ten times or more. The gene calls are TRBV29-1 and TRBJ2-7; D is possibly TRBD2 (5 bases). Trimming took off 7 bases at V and 0 bases at J, with 10 bases between the two ends. CDR3 length equals 12 residues. Germline-derived CDR1 and CDR2 are SQVTM and ANQGSEA. The CDR3: CSGGLHSYEQYF. CDR3 coding DNA: TGCAGCGGAGGGCTACACTCCTACGAGCAGTACTTC.

In this sample, this clonotype turned up a few times. This chain connects TRBV5-6 to TRBJ2-2; 11 bases agree with TRBD2. Germline CDR1 is SGHDT and CDR2 is YYEEEE. The V and J ends lost 4 bases and 5 bases, in that order; junction bases with no gene match: 4. This CDR3 region has 15 residues. The CDR3 sequence: CASSPSGRLTGELFF. The CDR3 bases are TGTGCCAGCAGCCCTAGCGGGAGGTTAACCGGGGAGCTGTTTTTT.

In its sample, this clonotype was seen a few times. The gene calls are TRBV15 and TRBJ2-7, with TRBD2 matching 7 bases. The J segment lost 7 bases and the V segment lost 1 base, leaving 19 bases of the junction unmatched. The germline gives CDR1 LNHNV, CDR2 YYDKDF (reference sequence). The CDR3 runs to 18 residues. The CDR3 DNA follows: TGTGCCACCAGCAGAGGGTTTCCCTCAGCGGGACCCGGGGGGGAGCAGTACTTC. Its protein product is CATSRGFPSAGPGGEQYF.

This clonotype was observed a handful of times. The genes are TRBV27 and TRBJ2-4, with TRBD2 as a possible D gene (5 bases). Germline loops: CDR1 MNHEY, CDR2 SMNVEV (reference sequence). This CDR3 contains 17 residues. Trimming took off 9 bases at V and 0 bases at J, with 21 bases between the two ends. In DNA, the CDR3 is TGTGCCAGATACACGGAGGTTTACAAGGTAGCCAAAAACATTCAGTACTTC. Amino acid sequence: CARYTEVYKVAKNIQYF.

This clonotype was observed many times. The chain links TRBV27 to TRBJ1-4, with D perhaps TRBD1 (5 bases). CDR3 length: 13 residues. Germline-derived CDR1 and CDR2 are MNHEY and SMNVEV (reference sequence). V shed 5 bases and J shed 7 bases, with 11 bases lying between them. The CDR3 nucleotides are TGTGCCAGCAGTCCCAGGGATCCTGAAAAACTGTTTTTT. It yields the protein CASSPRDPEKLFF.

In its sample, this clonotype was seen a few times. The V and J genes are TRBV13 and TRBJ2-7; 7 nucleotides agree with TRBD1. V lost 5 bases and J lost 7; bases outside the gene matches: 11. The CDR3 sequence is 14 residues long. CDR1 and CDR2 (germline): PRHDT, FYEKMQ (reference sequence). CDR3 in DNA: TGTGCCAGCAGCCCCGAGGGGGCCGTAAGGGAGCAGTACTTC. Amino acid sequence: CASSPEGAVREQYF.

This clonotype was recorded at least ten times. The chain carries TRBV24-1 and TRBJ1-4; D is uncertain. Germline CDR1 is KGHDR and CDR2 is SFDVKD. This CDR3 has 15 residues. Trimming took 4 bases from V and 3 from J, leaving 11 bases between them. Here the CDR3 reads CATSDRTAPNEKLFF. The CDR3 DNA reads as TGTGCCACCAGTGACCGAACGGCCCCTAATGAAAAACTGTTTTTT.

This clonotype appeared many times. This chain uses TRBV27 with TRBJ2-7, with 9 positions matching TRBD1. This CDR3 has 16 amino acids. From germline, CDR1 is MNHEY and CDR2 SMNVEV (reference sequence). With 4 bases clipped from V and 3 bases from J, the junction kept 10 bases outside the gene matches. CDR3 in amino acids: CASSSYGRGQGYEQYF. CDR3 nucleotides: TGTGCCAGCAGTTCCTATGGTCGGGGACAGGGCTACGAGCAGTACTTC.

This clonotype was picked up many times. The chain is built from TRBV2 and TRBJ2-7, with D unresolved. Looked up from germline, CDR1 is SNHLY and CDR2 is FYNNEI. V was trimmed by 3 bases and J by 3 bases, leaving 15 bases between them. This CDR3 comprises 15 residues. CDR3 region: CASSEDILRVYEQYF. In nucleotides, the CDR3 is TGTGCCAGCAGTGAGGATATTTTAAGGGTCTACGAGCAGTACTTC.

This clonotype has only a few counts. V usage is TRBV5-1 and J usage is TRBJ2-5; TRBD1 agrees at 7 bases. The CDR3 totals 13 residues. Germline V gene sequence: CDR1 SGHRS, CDR2 YFSETQ. V shed 0 bases and J 4 bases; nucleotides not matched to a gene: 0. The CDR3 reads CASSLGDRETQYF. The CDR3 DNA reads TGCGCCAGCAGCTTGGGGGACAGAGAGACCCAGTACTTC.

This clonotype was recorded many times. The rearrangement links TRBV2 to TRBJ2-3; TRBD2 might be the D (5 bases). This CDR3 region has 15 residues. The germline V gene encodes CDR1 SNHLY and CDR2 FYNNEI. The ends were cut back, 3 bases at V and 2 bases at J, with 12 bases in the middle. The CDR3 is CASSDPAAFTDTQYF. CDR3 DNA sequence: TGTGCCAGCAGTGATCCAGCGGCCTTCACAGATACGCAGTATTTT.